Sequencing of this TCR beta chain was carried out in a study of blood T cell repertoires in COVID-19. Study in general: Spain, Italy and the United States supplied samples that represented acute and convalescent COVID-19. T cells, B-cell-depleted T cells, or PBMCs supplied cDNA or gDNA.

Original analysis: By means of reference gene primer amplification, nucleated cell counts were estimated. Sequencing used immunoSEQ multiplex PCR; TCRdb keeps in-frame clones, though not all of them. The DNA was the basis for D and trimming; V, J and clone size are from that table. The repertoire consists of a few hundred thousand clones, with 84% occurring once and the leading ten covering 15% to 20%. The CDR3 length is 13 residues. V was clipped by 6 bases and J by 11 bases; unmatched bases: 4. Germline assignment: CDR1 MNHEY and CDR2 SVGAGI. Sequencing was carried out using peripheral blood. The J gene is TRBJ2-1, the V gene TRBV6-5, with 13 positions matching TRBD2. This clonotype was sampled from an elderly woman with active or convalescent COVID-19. The CDR3 nucleotides are TGTGCCAGCAGCCAGGGACTAGCGGGGAAGCAGTTCTTC. This sequence encodes CASSQGLAGKQFF.